The 7 T cell receptor beta chains below all came from one sample that was sequenced in a study of T cells in pancreatic ductal adenocarcinoma. Surgery without prior neoadjuvant therapy was the treatment of the selected pancreatic ductal adenocarcinoma patients. Data came from immunoSEQ multiplex PCR; TCRdb stores just in-frame clones and leaves some out. The repertoire holds about 5,200 clones, with approximately 91% as singletons. Material for sequencing was pancreatic tumor tissue. Receptors were obtained from a human donor with pancreatic ductal adenocarcinoma.

The DNA of the CDR3 is TGTGCCAGCAGCTTGAACAGGGGTTTGGGAGAGACCCAGTACTTC. This translates into CASSLNRGLGETQYF. This chain joins TRBV5-4 and TRBJ2-5; 7 bases agree with TRBD1. The trim removed 1 base at V and 4 bases at J, leaving 7 bases unmatched. CDR1 is SGHNT, CDR2 YYREEE, per germline (reference sequence). CDR3 length: 15 amino acids. The complete variable domain, with remaining parts taken from reference TRBV5-4 and TRBJ2-5, reads ETGVTQSPTHLIKTRGQQVTLRCSSQSGHNTVSWYQQALGQGPQFIFQYYREEENGRGNFPPRFSGLQFPNYSSELNVNALELDDSALYLCASSLNRGLGETQYFGPGTRLLVL.

This clone was seen only once. The CDR3 here is CASSPRAGETQYF. The CDR3 bases are TGTGCCAGCAGCCCCCGGGCGGGAGAGACCCAGTACTTC. The V call is TRBV5-6, the J call TRBJ2-5; possibly TRBD2 for D (5 bases). The CDR3 loop spans 13 amino acids. V shed 4 bases and J shed 4 bases, with 11 bases lying between them. Germline lookup yields CDR1 SGHDT and CDR2 YYEEEE.

The chain joins TRBV18 to TRBJ1-1; D gene unclear. CDR1 is KGHSH, CDR2 LQKENI, per germline. The CDR3 is 14 residues long. Trimming cost V 3 bases and J 2 bases, with 10 bases left between them. Here the CDR3 DNA reads TGTGCCAGCTCACCCTTTAAGGGCAACACTGAAGCTTTCTTT. This codes for CASSPFKGNTEAFF. The full variable domain, rest sourced from reference TRBV18 and TRBJ1-1, is NAGVMQNPRHLVRRRGQEARLRCSPMKGHSHVYWYRQLPEEGLKFMVYLQKENIIDESGMPKERFSAEFPKEGPSILRIQQVVRGDSAAYFCASSPFKGNTEAFFGQGTRLTVV.

The chain joins TRBV7-9 to TRBJ1-1; TRBD1 is a possible D gene (5 bases). V was clipped by 4 bases and J by 6 bases, with 12 bases between them. The CDR3 is 13 amino acids. Germline CDR1 reads SEHNR; CDR2 reads FQNEAQ (reference sequence). The chain's CDR3 is CASSSSGTAEAFF. CDR3 sequence (DNA): TGTGCCAGCAGCTCGTCCGGGACGGCTGAAGCTTTCTTT.

A note on this clone: This sample includes further DNA sequences coding for the same CDR3. The chain couples TRBV18 to TRBJ1-5, with D perhaps TRBD1 (6 bases). Trimming shortened V by 3 bases and J by 2 bases, and 11 bases separated the two germline ends. The CDR3 covers 15 residues. Germline CDR1 reads KGHSH; CDR2 reads LQKENI. The CDR3 loop is CASSPDRGGNQPQHF. The CDR3, as DNA: TGTGCCAGCTCACCGGACAGAGGTGGCAATCAGCCCCAGCATTTT.

The chain uses TRBV7-9 and TRBJ1-1; D not certain. Trimming took 4 bases from V and 6 from J, leaving 9 bases between them. This CDR3 is built from 12 residues. Germline CDR1 is SEHNR and CDR2 is FQNEAQ (reference sequence). CDR3 sequence: CASSYGEAEAFF. The CDR3 DNA follows: TGTGCCAGCAGCTATGGTGAGGCTGAAGCTTTCTTT.

The rearrangement joins TRBV2 to TRBJ2-4; 8 bases align to TRBD1. The CDR3 has 10 amino acids. Germline V gene data show CDR1 as SNHLY and CDR2 as FYNNEI. The ends lost 8 bases at V and 14 bases at J; junction bases unmatched: 5. CDR3 in amino acids: CASGRTGKYF. Here the CDR3 DNA reads TGTGCCAGCGGCCGGACAGGGAAGTACTTC.